Listed below are T cell receptor beta chains from one sample, sequenced in a study of blood T cell repertoires in COVID-19. Assay: immunoSEQ multiplex PCR; the TCRdb copy retains only in-frame clones and omits some. The sample lists around 150,000 clones; approximately 92% were seen once. Sequenced input: peripheral blood. The receptors come from a woman between 45 and 65 years old with acute or convalescent COVID-19. The CDR3 runs from the conserved cysteine through the conserved F or W. The D gene is left open where the match is weak. Where a row states a size, it is once, few, many or the class of an expanded clone; other rows omit it.

j_call | v_call | d_call | clone_size | cdr3_nt | cdr3_aa
TRBJ1-1 | TRBV5-4 | TRBD1 | NA | TGTGCCAGCAGCTTTTTACAGGGGACTGAAGCTTTCTTT | CASSFLQGTEAFF
TRBJ1-5 | TRBV6-5 | TRBD1 | NA | TGTGCCAGCATAGGGGGCGGCAATCAGCCCCAGCATTTT | CASIGGGNQPQHF
TRBJ2-1 | TRBV29-1 | TRBD1 | NA | TGCAGCGTTGAAAGGGGGCAGGATGAGCAGTTCTTC | CSVERGQDEQFF
TRBJ1-3 | TRBV19 | TRBD1 | NA | TGTGCCAGTATTCCAGGACAGGGACGAAACACCATATATTTT | CASIPGQGRNTIYF
TRBJ1-2 | TRBV30 | TRBD1 | NA | TGTGCTCTGGGACAGAACTATGGCTACACCTTC | CALGQNYGYTF
TRBJ1-2 | TRBV9 | NA | NA | TGTGCCAGCAGCGTAGGGAGCTCTTTCAGCTACACCTTC | CASSVGSSFSYTF
TRBJ2-2 | TRBV18 | TRBD1 | few | TGTGCCAGCTTACGGGACAGGGCTGGCGGGGAGCTGTTTTTT | CASLRDRAGGELFF
TRBJ1-2 | TRBV6-5 | NA | NA | TGTGCCAGCGGAGAATACAGGGATGGCTACACCTTC | CASGEYRDGYTF
TRBJ1-1 | TRBV5-1 | NA | NA | TGCGCCAGCAGGGCAGACAGAAGTGCCGGTGAAGCTTTCTTT | CASRADRSAGEAFF
TRBJ1-5 | TRBV20-1 | TRBD1 | NA | TGCAGTGCTAGTGGGCAGGGGGCTAAGGGCAATCAGCCCCAGCATTTT | CSASGQGAKGNQPQHF
TRBJ2-2 | TRBV30 | TRBD1 | NA | TGTGCCTGGAGTCCGGACAGGACCGGGGAGCTGTTTTTT | CAWSPDRTGELFF
TRBJ1-2 | TRBV7-8 | NA | NA | TGTGCCAGCAGCATTGGGAGTGGTGGCTACACCTTC | CASSIGSGGYTF
TRBJ1-6 | TRBV4-3 | TRBD1 | once | TGCGCCAGCAGCCAAACAATAACAGGGGGCGCTTCACCCCTCCACTTT | CASSQTITGGASPLHF
TRBJ1-2 | TRBV2 | NA | NA | TGTGCCAGCAGTGAACAGGGGTACGGCTATGGCTACACCTTC | CASSEQGYGYGYTF
TRBJ1-1 | TRBV4-3 | TRBD1 | NA | TGCGCCAGCAGCCAAGAGGGACAGGCGAACACTGAAGCTTTCTTT | CASSQEGQANTEAFF
TRBJ2-3 | TRBV7-2 | NA | once | TGTGCCAGCAGCTTAGCGCTGAGGTCCACAGATACGCAGTATTTT | CASSLALRSTDTQYF
TRBJ2-2 | TRBV4-1 | NA | NA | TGCGCCAGCAGCCAAGAGGCGGCCGGGGAGCTGTTTTTT | CASSQEAAGELFF